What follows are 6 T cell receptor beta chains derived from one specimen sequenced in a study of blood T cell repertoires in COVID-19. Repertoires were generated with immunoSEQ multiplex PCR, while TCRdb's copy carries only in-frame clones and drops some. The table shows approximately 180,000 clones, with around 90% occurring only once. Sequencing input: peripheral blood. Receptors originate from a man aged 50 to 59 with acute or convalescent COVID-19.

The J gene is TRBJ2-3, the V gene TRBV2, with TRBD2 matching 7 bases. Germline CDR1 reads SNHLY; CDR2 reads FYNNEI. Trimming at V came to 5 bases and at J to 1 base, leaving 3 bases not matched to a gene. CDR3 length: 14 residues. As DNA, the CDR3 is TGTGCCAGCAGTAGACTAGCCGGCACAGATACGCAGTATTTT. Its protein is CASSRLAGTDTQYF.

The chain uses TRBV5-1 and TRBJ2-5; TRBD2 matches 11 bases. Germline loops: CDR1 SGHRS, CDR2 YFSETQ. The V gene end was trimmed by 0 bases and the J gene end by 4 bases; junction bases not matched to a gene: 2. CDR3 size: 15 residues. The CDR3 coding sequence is TGCGCCAGCAGCTTGGCTAGCGGGAGGCCAGAGACCCAGTACTTC. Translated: CASSLASGRPETQYF. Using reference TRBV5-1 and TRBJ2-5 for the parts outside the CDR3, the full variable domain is KAGVTQTPRYLIKTRGQQVTLSCSPISGHRSVSWYQQTPGQGLQFLFEYFSETQRNKGNFPGRFSGRQFSNSRSEMNVSTLELGDSALYLCASSLASGRPETQYFGPGTRLLVL.

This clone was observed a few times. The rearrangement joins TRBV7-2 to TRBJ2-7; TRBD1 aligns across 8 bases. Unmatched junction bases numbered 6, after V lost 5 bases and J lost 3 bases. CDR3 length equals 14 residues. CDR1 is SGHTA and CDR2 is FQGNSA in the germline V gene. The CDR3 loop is CASSAHTGGYEQYV. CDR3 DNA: TGTGCCAGCAGCGCCCATACAGGGGGCTACGAGCAGTACGTC.

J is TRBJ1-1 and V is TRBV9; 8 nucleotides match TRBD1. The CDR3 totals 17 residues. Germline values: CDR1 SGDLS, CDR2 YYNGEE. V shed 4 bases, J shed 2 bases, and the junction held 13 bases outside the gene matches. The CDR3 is CASSLLGQGAINTEAFF. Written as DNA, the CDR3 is TGTGCCAGCAGCCTCTTGGGGCAGGGGGCGATCAACACTGAAGCTTTCTTT.

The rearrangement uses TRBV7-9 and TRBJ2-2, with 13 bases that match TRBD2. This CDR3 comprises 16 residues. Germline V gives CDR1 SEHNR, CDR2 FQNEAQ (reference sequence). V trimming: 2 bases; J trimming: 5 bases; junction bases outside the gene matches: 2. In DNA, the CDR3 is TGTGCCAGCAGCTTACTGGGACTAGCGGGAACCGGGGAGCTGTTTTTT. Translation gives CASSLLGLAGTGELFF.

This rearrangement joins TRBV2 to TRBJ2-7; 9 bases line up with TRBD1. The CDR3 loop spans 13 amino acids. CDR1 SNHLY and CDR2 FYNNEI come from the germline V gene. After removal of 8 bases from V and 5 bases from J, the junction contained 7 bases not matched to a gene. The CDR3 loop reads CASSGQGLDEQYF. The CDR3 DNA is TGTGCCAGCTCGGGACAGGGCCTCGACGAGCAGTACTTC.